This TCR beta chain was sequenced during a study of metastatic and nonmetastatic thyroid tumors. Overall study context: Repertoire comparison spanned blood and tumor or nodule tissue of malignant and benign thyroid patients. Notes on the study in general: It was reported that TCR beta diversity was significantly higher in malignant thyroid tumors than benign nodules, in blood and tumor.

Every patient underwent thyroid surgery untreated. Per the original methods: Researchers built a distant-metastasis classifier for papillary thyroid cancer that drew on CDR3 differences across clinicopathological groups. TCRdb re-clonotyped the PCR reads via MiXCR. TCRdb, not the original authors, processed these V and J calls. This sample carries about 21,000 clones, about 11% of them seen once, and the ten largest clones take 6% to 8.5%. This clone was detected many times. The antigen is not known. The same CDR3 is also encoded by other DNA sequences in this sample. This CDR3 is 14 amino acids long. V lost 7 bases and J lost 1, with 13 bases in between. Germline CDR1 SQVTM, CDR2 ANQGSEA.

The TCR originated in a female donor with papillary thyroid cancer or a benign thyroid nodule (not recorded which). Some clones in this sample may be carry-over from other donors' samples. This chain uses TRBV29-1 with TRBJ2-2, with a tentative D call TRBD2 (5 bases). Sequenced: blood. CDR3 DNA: TGCAGCGCCCGAGGGCACTTGAACACCGGGGAGCTGTTTTTT. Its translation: CSARGHLNTGELFF.